The 5 T cell receptor beta chains below all came from one sample that was sequenced in a study of T cell repertoires in cytomegalovirus infection. TCRdb analysed the reads with MiXCR anew, one entry per CDR3 protein. Of about 320,000 distinct CDR3 sequences in the sample, around a tenth are singletons; the top ten hold around 4.1%. The sequenced sample consisted of PBMCs. These receptors originate from a human donor in good health (CMV status not recorded). Some clones in this sample may be carry-over from other donors' samples.

This clonotype was observed a handful of times. V is TRBV7-8 and J is TRBJ1-1; no definite D call. V lost 5 bases and J lost 5, with 9 bases in between. Germline V CDR1 and CDR2: SGHVS, FQNEAQ. The CDR3 totals 12 residues. As DNA, the CDR3 is TGTGCCAGCAGCCACATCAGAACTGAAGCTTTCTTT. It encodes CASSHIRTEAFF.

Note on this clonotype: This clone may be a read error of a much larger clone one base away. The chain combines TRBV12-3 or TRBV12-4 with TRBJ2-7, with D maybe TRBD2 (5 bases). The CDR3 runs to 16 residues. CDR3 in amino acids: CASSLARVGSQYELYF. The CDR3 DNA reads as TGTGCCAGCAGTTTAGCGCGGGTGGGCTCCCAGTACGAGCTGTACTTC.

The chain links TRBV6-2 or TRBV6-3 to TRBJ2-7, with D hard to call. The length of the CDR3 is 11 residues. The germline CDR1 and CDR2 sequences are MNHEY and SVGEGT. V gave up 6 bases and J gave up 3 bases, with 6 bases separating them. CDR3 coding DNA: TGTGCCAGCAGCCATAACTACGAGCAGTACTTC. Translating gives CASSHNYEQYF.

This clonotype was recorded many times. The chain uses TRBV7-9 and TRBJ2-3, with 9 bases fitting TRBD1. The germline gives CDR1 SEHNR, CDR2 FQNEAQ (reference sequence). The CDR3 is 16 residues long. V was pared by 1 base and J by 4 bases, with 6 bases of the junction left unmatched. CDR3: CASSLVGTGRPDTQYF. CDR3 DNA sequence: TGTGCCAGCAGCTTAGTAGGGACAGGGAGGCCAGATACGCAGTATTTT.

This clonotype was counted only a few times. CDR3 in amino acids: CASSLARTYNSPLHF. CDR3 nucleotides: TGTGCCAGCAGCTTAGCCAGAACCTATAATTCACCCCTCCACTTT. The chain links TRBV7-8 to TRBJ1-6; D not resolved. Germline lookup yields CDR1 SGHVS and CDR2 FQNEAQ. V was trimmed by 0 bases and J by 2 bases, leaving 5 bases between them. The CDR3 is 15 amino acids.